This record looks at one TCR beta chain sequence and its context. This sample was included in a study of Tregs in tolerant kidney transplant recipients. The CDR3 sequence is 15 residues long. The V gene end was trimmed by 3 bases and the J gene end by 5 bases; junction bases not matched to a gene: 9. The germline V gene has CDR1 GTSNPN and CDR2 SVGIG (reference sequence). Sequencing was performed with immunoSEQ multiplex PCR; in TCRdb, only in-frame clones are kept and a portion is missing. This table holds around 77,000 clones, roughly 98% found once. The chain joins TRBV30 to TRBJ2-3; 9 bases are a match to TRBD2. The TCR comes from a human donor who received a combined kidney and bone marrow transplant. Sequencing was performed on CD4+ T cells from blood, taken before the transplant. The CDR3 nucleotides read TGTGCCTGGAGCGGACTAGCGTTTATAGGAGATACGCAGTATTTT. Amino acids: CAWSGLAFIGDTQYF.